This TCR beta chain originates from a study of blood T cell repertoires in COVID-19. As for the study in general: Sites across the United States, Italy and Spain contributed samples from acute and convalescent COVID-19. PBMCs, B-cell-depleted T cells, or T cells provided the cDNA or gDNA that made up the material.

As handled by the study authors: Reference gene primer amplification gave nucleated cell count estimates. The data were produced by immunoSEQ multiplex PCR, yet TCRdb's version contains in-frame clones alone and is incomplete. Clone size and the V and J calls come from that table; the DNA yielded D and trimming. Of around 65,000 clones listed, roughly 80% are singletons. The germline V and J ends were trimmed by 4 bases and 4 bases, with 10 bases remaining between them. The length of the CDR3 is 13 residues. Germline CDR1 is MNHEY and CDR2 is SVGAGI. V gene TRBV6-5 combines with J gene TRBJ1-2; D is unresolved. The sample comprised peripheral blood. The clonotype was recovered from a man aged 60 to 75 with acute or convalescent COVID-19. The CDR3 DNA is TGTGCCAGCAGTTCCGGACTGCTCTATGGCTACACCTTC. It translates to CASSSGLLYGYTF.